What follows are 18 T cell receptor beta chains derived from one specimen sequenced in a study of technical replicates of blood from four donors. The table came from immunoSEQ multiplex PCR; TCRdb's copy has only in-frame clones and leaves some out. The table lists about 83,000 clones, about 95% of them singletons. Sequenced input: T cells isolated from PBMCs. The receptors were gathered from a human donor in good health.

This chain joins TRBV5-1 and TRBJ2-1; the match to TRBD2 covers 14 bases. The CDR3 has 15 amino acids. Trimming removed 4 bases from V and 7 bases from J; junction bases left unmatched: 4. The germline gives CDR1 SGHRS, CDR2 YFSETQ. For the CDR3, the DNA is TGCGCCAGCAGCCCGGGACTAGCGGGAGTTAATGAGCAGTTCTTC. Translated, it gives CASSPGLAGVNEQFF.

This clone has only a few counts. The V gene is TRBV13, the J gene TRBJ1-1; D uncertain. Germline V gene data show CDR1 as PRHDT and CDR2 as FYEKMQ (reference sequence). V dropped 5 bases and J dropped 1 base, with 8 bases sitting between them. The CDR3 has 13 residues. The chain's CDR3 is CASSNYGNTEAFF. CDR3 bases: TGTGCCAGCAGCAACTACGGGAACACTGAAGCTTTCTTT.

This chain uses TRBV7-9 with TRBJ2-1; no clear D. V was cut by 8 bases and J by 0 bases, with 11 bases left in between. The CDR3 consists of 14 residues. Germline CDR1 SEHNR, CDR2 FQNEAQ (reference sequence). The CDR3 protein is CASSVPLSYNEQFF. The CDR3 bases are TGTGCCAGCTCCGTCCCCCTCTCCTACAATGAGCAGTTCTTC.

The count of this clone is one. J is TRBJ2-1 and V is TRBV5-1, with D unresolved. CDR3 length equals 13 residues. CDR1 is SGHRS, CDR2 YFSETQ, per germline. Trimming left V 3 bases short and J 1 base short, with 5 bases between. Here the CDR3 reads CASSSSSYNEQFF. The CDR3, as DNA: TGCGCCAGCAGCTCCTCGTCCTACAATGAGCAGTTCTTC. Supplemented by reference TRBV5-1 and TRBJ2-1, the full variable domain reads KAGVTQTPRYLIKTRGQQVTLSCSPISGHRSVSWYQQTPGQGLQFLFEYFSETQRNKGNFPGRFSGRQFSNSRSEMNVSTLELGDSALYLCASSSSSYNEQFFGPGTRLTVL.

The CDR3 region is CASSLAFPGEAFF. CDR3 in DNA: TGCGCCAGCAGCTTGGCCTTCCCCGGGGAAGCTTTCTTT. V gene TRBV5-1 combines with J gene TRBJ1-1; no clear D. The V gene lost 0 bases and the J gene lost 8 bases, with 11 bases spanning the gap. CDR1 is SGHRS and CDR2 is YFSETQ in the germline V gene. The CDR3 runs 13 residues.

The chain joins TRBV7-8 to TRBJ1-5; D not certain. V lost 6 bases, J lost 0 bases, and 15 bases lay in between. The CDR3 contains 16 residues. From germline, CDR1 is SGHVS and CDR2 FQNEAQ. CDR3 region: CASSLRAITSNQPQHF. For the CDR3, the DNA is TGTGCCAGCAGTCTCCGAGCAATAACTAGCAATCAGCCCCAGCATTTT.

V and J are TRBV19 and TRBJ1-2, with D possibly matching TRBD1 (5 bases). V was shortened by 3 bases and J by 8 bases, with 16 bases between the two germline ends. The CDR3 runs to 14 residues. Germline lookup yields CDR1 LNHDA and CDR2 SQIVND (reference sequence). CDR3 DNA sequence: TGTGCCAGTAGTATCCCGACAGCTTATGGCGGCTACACCTTC. This codes for CASSIPTAYGGYTF.

This chain uses TRBV28 with TRBJ2-3, with D possibly TRBD2 on 7 matching bases. The CDR3 sequence is 13 residues long. V was shortened by 7 bases and J by 6 bases, with 14 bases between the two germline ends. Germline CDR1 and CDR2: MDHEN and SYDVKM. CDR3 bases: TGTGCCAGCAAGCCCGGGGGGCCGGATACGCAGTATTTT. It codes for CASKPGGPDTQYF.

The chain has TRBV7-9 and TRBJ1-1; D perhaps matches TRBD1 (5 bases). Germline V gene data show CDR1 as SEHNR and CDR2 as FQNEAQ (reference sequence). The CDR3 runs 15 residues. Trimming pared 1 base from V and 6 bases from J, leaving 15 bases between. The CDR3 region is CASSLVGGGWAEAFF. In nucleotides, the CDR3 is TGTGCCAGCAGCTTAGTCGGCGGGGGGTGGGCTGAAGCTTTCTTT.

Concerning this clone itself: Other DNA sequences in the same sample also yield this CDR3. The rearrangement uses TRBV5-1 and TRBJ2-5; 7 positions match TRBD2. Trimming cost V 0 bases and J 1 base; bases outside gene matches: 0. CDR3 length equals 14 residues. Germline V gene lookup returns CDR1 SGHRS and CDR2 YFSETQ. The CDR3: CASSLAGGQETQYF. The CDR3 nucleotides read TGCGCCAGCAGCTTGGCGGGGGGCCAAGAGACCCAGTACTTC.

This clone turned up a few times. V gene TRBV29-1 combines with J gene TRBJ2-3; TRBD2 agrees at 8 bases. The V gene end was trimmed by 1 base and the J gene end by 4 bases; junction bases not matched to a gene: 10. CDR1 and CDR2 (germline): SQVTM, ANQGSEA. This CDR3 contains 16 residues. CDR3 bases: TGCAGCGTTGAAGCCCAGCGGGAGTTTGGGGCAGATACGCAGTATTTT. Its protein is CSVEAQREFGADTQYF.

V and J are TRBV28 and TRBJ2-7; 7 nucleotides agree with TRBD2. Trimming removed 3 bases from V and 1 base from J; junction bases left unmatched: 9. The germline V gene encodes CDR1 MDHEN and CDR2 SYDVKM. The CDR3 loop spans 16 amino acids. The CDR3 sequence is CASSFQLRRESYEQYF. In DNA form, the CDR3 reads TGTGCCAGCAGTTTTCAATTACGGCGGGAGTCCTACGAGCAGTACTTC. The full variable domain, with the rest looked up from reference TRBV28 and TRBJ2-7, is DVKVTQSSRYLVKRTGEKVFLECVQDMDHENMFWYRQDPGLGLRLIYFSYDVKMKEKGDIPEGYSVSREKKERFSLILESASTNQTSMYLCASSFQLRRESYEQYFGPGTRLTVT.

The genes are TRBV5-1 and TRBJ2-3; a possible D gene is TRBD1 (5 bases). Germline CDR1 and CDR2: SGHRS and YFSETQ. The CDR3 runs 14 residues. V lost 0 bases and J 2 bases, leaving 7 bases between the germline ends. CDR3 region: CASSLGQYTDTQYF. The DNA for the CDR3 is TGCGCCAGCAGCTTGGGACAGTACACAGATACGCAGTATTTT.

The gene calls are TRBV7-3 and TRBJ1-2; 8 nucleotides agree with TRBD1. J lost 4 bases, V lost 3 bases, and 4 bases had no gene match. Per the germline V gene, CDR1 is SGHTA and CDR2 is FQGTGA. CDR3 length equals 14 residues. CDR3 bases: TGTGCCAGCAGCTTTGGACAGGGTGTCTATGGCTACACCTTC. Encoded protein: CASSFGQGVYGYTF.

V is TRBV27 and J is TRBJ2-2; TRBD2 is a possible D gene (6 bases). V was cut by 4 bases and J by 5 bases, with 8 bases left in between. This CDR3 is built from 13 residues. Germline V gives CDR1 MNHEY, CDR2 SMNVEV (reference sequence). CDR3 in amino acids: CASSSGGTGELFF. CDR3 nucleotides: TGTGCCAGCAGTTCCGGAGGGACCGGGGAGCTGTTTTTT.

This chain's CDR3 is CASSLFDSGTEAFF. Here the CDR3 DNA reads TGCGCCAGCAGCTTGTTCGACTCCGGCACTGAAGCTTTCTTT. This rearrangement joins TRBV5-1 to TRBJ1-1; D call uncertain. In germline, CDR1 is SGHRS, CDR2 YFSETQ. This CDR3 is built from 14 residues. The ends were cut back, 1 base at V and 4 bases at J, with 11 bases in the middle. The full variable domain, completed using reference TRBV5-1 and TRBJ1-1, is KAGVTQTPRYLIKTRGQQVTLSCSPISGHRSVSWYQQTPGQGLQFLFEYFSETQRNKGNFPGRFSGRQFSNSRSEMNVSTLELGDSALYLCASSLFDSGTEAFFGQGTRLTVV.

This chain links TRBV7-7 with TRBJ2-7; TRBD2 aligns across 12 bases. Trimming at V came to 0 bases and at J to 5 bases, leaving 2 bases not matched to a gene. This CDR3 contains 15 residues. Germline V gene sequence: CDR1 SSHAT, CDR2 FNYEAQ (reference sequence). CDR3 nucleotide sequence: TGTGCCAGCAGCTTAGCTACTAGCGGGAGGCACGAGCAGTACTTC. It encodes CASSLATSGRHEQYF.

The chain combines TRBV7-8 with TRBJ1-5; a weak D match, TRBD1 (5 bases). Germline CDR1 SGHVS, CDR2 FQNEAQ. The CDR3 totals 14 residues. The ends were cut back, 3 bases at V and 3 bases at J, with 9 bases in the middle. The CDR3 reads CASSLGLLNQPQHF. In nucleotides, the CDR3 is TGTGCCAGCAGCTTGGGACTTCTCAATCAGCCCCAGCATTTT.